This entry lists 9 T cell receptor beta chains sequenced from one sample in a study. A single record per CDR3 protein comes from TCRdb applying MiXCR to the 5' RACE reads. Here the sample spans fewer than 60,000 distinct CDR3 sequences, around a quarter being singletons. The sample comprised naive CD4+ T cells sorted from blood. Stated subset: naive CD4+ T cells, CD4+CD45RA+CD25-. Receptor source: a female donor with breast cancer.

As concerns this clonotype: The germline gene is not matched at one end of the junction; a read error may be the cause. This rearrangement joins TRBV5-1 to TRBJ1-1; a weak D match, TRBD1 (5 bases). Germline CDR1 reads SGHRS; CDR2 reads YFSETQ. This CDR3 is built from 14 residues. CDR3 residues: CTSSITGEITEAFF. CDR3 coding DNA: TGCACCAGCAGTATAACGGGGGAAATCACTGAAGCTTTCTTT.

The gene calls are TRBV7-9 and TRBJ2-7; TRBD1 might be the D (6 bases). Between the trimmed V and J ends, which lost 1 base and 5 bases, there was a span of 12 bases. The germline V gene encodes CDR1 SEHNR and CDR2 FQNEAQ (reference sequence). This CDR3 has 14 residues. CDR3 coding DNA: TGTGCCAGCAGCTTAGACAGGGTGTCTCACGAGCAGTACTTC. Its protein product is CASSLDRVSHEQYF.

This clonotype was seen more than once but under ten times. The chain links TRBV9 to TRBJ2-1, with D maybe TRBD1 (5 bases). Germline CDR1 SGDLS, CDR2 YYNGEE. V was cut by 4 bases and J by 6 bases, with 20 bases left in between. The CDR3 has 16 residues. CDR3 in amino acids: CASSLSGSIATNEQFF. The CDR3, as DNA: TGTGCCAGCAGCCTTTCAGGGTCGATAGCCACCAATGAGCAGTTCTTC.

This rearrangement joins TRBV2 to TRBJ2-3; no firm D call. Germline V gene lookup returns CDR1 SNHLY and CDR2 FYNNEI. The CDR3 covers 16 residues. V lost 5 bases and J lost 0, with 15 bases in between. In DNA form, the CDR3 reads TGTGCCAGCAGTAAACAAGTATTCGGTAGCACAGATACGCAGTATTTT. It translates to CASSKQVFGSTDTQYF.

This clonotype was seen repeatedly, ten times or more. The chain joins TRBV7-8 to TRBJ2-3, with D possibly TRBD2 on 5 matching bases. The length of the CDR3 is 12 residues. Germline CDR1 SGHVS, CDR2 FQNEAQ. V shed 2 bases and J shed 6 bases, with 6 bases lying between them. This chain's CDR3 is CASSLTGDTQYF. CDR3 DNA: TGTGCCAGCAGCTTAACGGGGGATACGCAGTATTTT.

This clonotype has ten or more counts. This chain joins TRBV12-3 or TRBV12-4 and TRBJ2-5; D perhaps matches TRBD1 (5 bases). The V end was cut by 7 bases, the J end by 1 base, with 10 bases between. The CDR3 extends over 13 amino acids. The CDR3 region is CASTWGSQETQYF. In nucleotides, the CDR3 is TGTGCCAGCACCTGGGGCAGCCAAGAGACCCAGTACTTC.

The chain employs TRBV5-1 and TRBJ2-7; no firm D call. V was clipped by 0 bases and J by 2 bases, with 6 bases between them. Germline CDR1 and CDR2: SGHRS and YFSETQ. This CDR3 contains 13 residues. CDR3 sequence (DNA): TGCGCCAGCAGCTTGGACAGTCCCTACGAGCAGTACTTC. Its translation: CASSLDSPYEQYF.

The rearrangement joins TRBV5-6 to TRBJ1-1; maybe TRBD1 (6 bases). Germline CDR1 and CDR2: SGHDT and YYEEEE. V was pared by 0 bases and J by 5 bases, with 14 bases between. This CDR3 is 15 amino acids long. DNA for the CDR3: TGTGCCAGCAGCTTGGCCCCGATCAGGGGAACTGAAGCTTTCTTT. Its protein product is CASSLAPIRGTEAFF. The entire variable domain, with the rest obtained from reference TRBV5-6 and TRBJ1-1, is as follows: DAGVTQSPTHLIKTRGQQVTLRCSPKSGHDTVSWYQQALGQGPQFIFQYYEEEERQRGNFPDRFSGHQFPNYSSELNVNALLLGDSALYLCASSLAPIRGTEAFFGQGTRLTVV.

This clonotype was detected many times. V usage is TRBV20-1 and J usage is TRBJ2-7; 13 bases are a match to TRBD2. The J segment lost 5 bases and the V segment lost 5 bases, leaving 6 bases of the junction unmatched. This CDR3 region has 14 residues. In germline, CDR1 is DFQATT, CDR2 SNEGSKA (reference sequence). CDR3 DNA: TGCAGTGCTCAGGACGGACTAGCGGGAGACGAGCAGTACTTC. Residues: CSAQDGLAGDEQYF.